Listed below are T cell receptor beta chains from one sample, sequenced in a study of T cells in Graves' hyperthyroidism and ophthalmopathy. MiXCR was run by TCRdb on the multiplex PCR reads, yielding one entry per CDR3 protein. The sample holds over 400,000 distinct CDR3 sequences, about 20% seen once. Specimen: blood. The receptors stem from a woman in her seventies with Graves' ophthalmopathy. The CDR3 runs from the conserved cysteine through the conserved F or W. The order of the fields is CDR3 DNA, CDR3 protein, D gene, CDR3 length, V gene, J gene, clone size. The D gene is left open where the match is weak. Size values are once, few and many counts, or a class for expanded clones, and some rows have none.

DNA: TGTGCCAGCTTAGGACCCGGGGAGCTGTTTTTT
CDR3: CASLGPGELFF
D: NA
length: 11
V: TRBV11-3
J: TRBJ2-2
size: few

DNA: TGCAGCGCCGGGACAGCCTCTTCCTACGAGCAGTACTTC
CDR3: CSAGTASSYEQYF
D: TRBD1
length: 13
V: TRBV29-1
J: TRBJ2-7
size: NA

DNA: TGTGCCAGCAGCTTAGGGGAGGGTAATCGTCAGCCCCAGCATTTT
CDR3: CASSLGEGNRQPQHF
D: NA
length: 15
V: TRBV7-2
J: TRBJ1-5
size: few

DNA: TGCAGTGCTGCGGGGGAGACCCAGTACTTC
CDR3: CSAAGETQYF
D: NA
length: 10
V: TRBV20-1
J: TRBJ2-5
size: many

DNA: TGCGCCAGCGCGGCGTGGGACAACTTCTACGAGCAGTACTTC
CDR3: CASAAWDNFYEQYF
D: NA
length: 14
V: TRBV5-1
J: TRBJ2-7
size: once

DNA: TGTGCCAGCAGTGATGCGGGACCACGGGGAAACACCATATATTTT
CDR3: CASSDAGPRGNTIYF
D: NA
length: 15
V: TRBV2
J: TRBJ1-3
size: few

DNA: TGTGCCAGCAGCCCGAAATCTGGCAGGGGGATGAACACTGAAGCTTTCTTT
CDR3: CASSPKSGRGMNTEAFF
D: TRBD1
length: 17
V: TRBV11-3
J: TRBJ1-1
size: many

DNA: TGTGCCAGCAGCTTTACAGGGGAATCGCCAGATACGCAGTATTTT
CDR3: CASSFTGESPDTQYF
D: TRBD1
length: 15
V: TRBV7-3
J: TRBJ2-3
size: few

DNA: TGTGCCAGCAGCTTACATACAGGGGATCAGCCCCAGCATTTT
CDR3: CASSLHTGDQPQHF
D: TRBD1
length: 14
V: TRBV7-8
J: TRBJ1-5
size: few

DNA: TGCGCCAGCAGCTTGACCCCAGCGGGAGCGGGGGAGACCCAGTACTTC
CDR3: CASSLTPAGAGETQYF
D: TRBD2
length: 16
V: TRBV5-1
J: TRBJ2-5
size: NA

DNA: TGTGCCAGCAGCCAAGTCGTGGGAACTGAAGCTTTCTTT
CDR3: CASSQVVGTEAFF
D: NA
length: 13
V: TRBV3-1
J: TRBJ1-1
size: many

DNA: TGCGCCAGCAGCCCGAACAGACTAGCGGGGGACAATGAGCAGTTCTTC
CDR3: CASSPNRLAGDNEQFF
D: TRBD2
length: 16
V: TRBV10-1
J: TRBJ2-1
size: few

DNA: TGCAGCGTTGTTATCAGGGTTGGTACTGAAGCTTTCTTT
CDR3: CSVVIRVGTEAFF
D: NA
length: 13
V: TRBV29-1
J: TRBJ1-1
size: few

DNA: TGTGCCAGCAGCTTTAGTTGGAGCTCCTACAATGAGCAGTTCTTC
CDR3: CASSFSWSSYNEQFF
D: NA
length: 15
V: TRBV7-2
J: TRBJ2-1
size: many

DNA: TGTGCCAGCAGCGTATCCGGGACACCAAGAGAGACCCAGTACTTC
CDR3: CASSVSGTPRETQYF
D: NA
length: 15
V: TRBV7-2
J: TRBJ2-5
size: few

DNA: TGTGCCATCAGTGAGGTTTTTGTCGGGACTAGCGGGAGTGATGAGCAGTTCTTC
CDR3: CAISEVFVGTSGSDEQFF
D: TRBD2
length: 18
V: TRBV10-3
J: TRBJ2-1
size: NA

DNA: TGCGCCAGCAGCTCAGTCCCAGAGTCCGAGCAGTACTTC
CDR3: CASSSVPESEQYF
D: NA
length: 13
V: TRBV5-1
J: TRBJ2-7
size: NA

DNA: TGTGCCAGCACTCGACAGGGTGGGGTCACCGGGGAGCTGTTTTTT
CDR3: CASTRQGGVTGELFF
D: TRBD1
length: 15
V: TRBV7-9
J: TRBJ2-2
size: few

DNA: TGTGCCAGCAGCCCAGGGACAGGGGGAGGAAACACCATATATTTT
CDR3: CASSPGTGGGNTIYF
D: TRBD1
length: 15
V: TRBV5-5
J: TRBJ1-3
size: NA

DNA: TGCGCCAGCAGCCAAGTTCTAGCGCGCTCCTACAATGAGCAGTTCTTC
CDR3: CASSQVLARSYNEQFF
D: NA
length: 16
V: TRBV4-3
J: TRBJ2-1
size: few

DNA: TGCAGTGCAGAAGTACTAGCGGGATTTAGCTCCTACAATGAGCAGTTCTTC
CDR3: CSAEVLAGFSSYNEQFF
D: TRBD2
length: 17
V: TRBV20-1
J: TRBJ2-1
size: NA

DNA: TGTGCCATCAGTGAGTCTTTTGGCGGGGTAGGTGATTCTGAGCAGTTCTTC
CDR3: CAISESFGGVGDSEQFF
D: NA
length: 17
V: TRBV10-3
J: TRBJ2-1
size: few

DNA: TGTGCCAGCAGCTCGGACAGGGGGCATATCTATGGCTACACCTTC
CDR3: CASSSDRGHIYGYTF
D: TRBD1
length: 15
V: TRBV7-9
J: TRBJ1-2
size: NA

DNA: TGTGCCTGGAGTCTAACAGGAAATCAGCCCCAGCATTTT
CDR3: CAWSLTGNQPQHF
D: NA
length: 13
V: TRBV30
J: TRBJ1-5
size: many

DNA: TGTGCCAGCAGTGAGGTGGGTAGCAATCAGCCCCAGCATTTT
CDR3: CASSEVGSNQPQHF
D: NA
length: 14
V: TRBV2
J: TRBJ1-5
size: many